This T cell receptor (beta chain) was sequenced in a study of CD8 T cells in Susac syndrome. Overall study findings and caveats: Repertoires of Susac syndrome CD4+ T cells lacked clonal expansion.

V was cut by 8 bases and J by 7 bases, with 9 bases left in between. The length of the CDR3 is 10 residues. In germline, CDR1 is SQVTM, CDR2 ANQGSEA. The recently defined diagnostic criteria for definite or probable disease were met by the Susac syndrome patients. The CD8+ and CD4+ T cells were isolated magnetically using a negative isolation approach, whereas the TEMRA cells were enriched by FACS. With regard to this clonotype: Its specificity is not known.

After extraction with the RNeasy kit, roughly 0.45 to 1 ug of the RNA was reverse transcribed using random hexamers. The amplification used immunoSEQ multiplex PCR on TCR beta CDR3; it spanned 54 Vbeta and 13 Jbeta. TCRdb independently ran MiXCR on the immunoSEQ multiplex PCR reads; one entry per CDR3 protein. This table has 150,000 or so distinct CDR3 sequences, 95% appearing once. Sample: CD4+ T cells from PBMCs. The receptor was isolated from a human donor with Susac syndrome. The V gene is TRBV29-1, the J gene TRBJ2-1; D remains unclear. CDR3 nucleotides: TGCAGCTTTGCGAGGAATGAGCAGTTCTTC. Translation: CSFARNEQFF.